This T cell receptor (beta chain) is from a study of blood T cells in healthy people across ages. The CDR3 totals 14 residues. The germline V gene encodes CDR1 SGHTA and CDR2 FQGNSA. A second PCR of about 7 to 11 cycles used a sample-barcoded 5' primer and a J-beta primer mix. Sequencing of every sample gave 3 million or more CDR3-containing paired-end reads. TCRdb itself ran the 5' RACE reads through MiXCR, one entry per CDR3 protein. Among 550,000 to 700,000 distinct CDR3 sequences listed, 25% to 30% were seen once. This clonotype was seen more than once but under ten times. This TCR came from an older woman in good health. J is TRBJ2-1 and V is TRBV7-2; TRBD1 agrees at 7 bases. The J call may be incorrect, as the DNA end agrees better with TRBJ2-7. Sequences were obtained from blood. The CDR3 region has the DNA TGTGCCAGCAGCTTATTGGCAGGGGGACACGAGCAGTACTTC. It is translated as CASSLLAGGHEQYF.